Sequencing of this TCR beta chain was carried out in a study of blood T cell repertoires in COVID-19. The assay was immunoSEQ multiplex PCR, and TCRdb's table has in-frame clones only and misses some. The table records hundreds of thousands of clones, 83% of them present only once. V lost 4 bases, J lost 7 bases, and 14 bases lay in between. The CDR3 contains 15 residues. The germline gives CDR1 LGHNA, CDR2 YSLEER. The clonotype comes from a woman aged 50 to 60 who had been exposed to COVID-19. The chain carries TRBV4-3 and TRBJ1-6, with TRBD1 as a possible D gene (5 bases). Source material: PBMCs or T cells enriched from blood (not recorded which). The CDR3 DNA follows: TGCGCCAGCAGCCGCGGGGGACGGGGAAATTCACCCCTCCACTTT. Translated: CASSRGGRGNSPLHF.